This T cell receptor beta chain was recovered during a study of relationships among human T cell subsets. Germline CDR1 is SGHAT and CDR2 is FQNNGV. CDR3 length: 13 amino acids. V shed 3 bases and J shed 6 bases, with 9 bases lying between them. The table lists this clonotype with a few counts. The T cell receptor alpha and beta CDR3 regions were amplified from mRNA by semiquantitative ARM-PCR. Exponential amplification used communal superprimers after tagged nested gene-specific primers in ARM-PCR. TCRdb fed the multiplex PCR reads into MiXCR, producing one record per CDR3 protein. The data show 2,000 to 3,000 distinct CDR3 sequences, about two fifths seen once.

V usage is TRBV11-2 and J usage is TRBJ2-1; TRBD2 might be the D (5 bases). This receptor was taken from a man aged 40-55 years in good health. Material: activated T cells sorted from blood. As for subset: CD45RA-RO-CD69+ activated T cells. The CDR3 loop reads CASSFGLFNEQFF. CDR3 coding DNA: TGTGCCAGCAGCTTCGGACTCTTCAATGAGCAGTTCTTC.